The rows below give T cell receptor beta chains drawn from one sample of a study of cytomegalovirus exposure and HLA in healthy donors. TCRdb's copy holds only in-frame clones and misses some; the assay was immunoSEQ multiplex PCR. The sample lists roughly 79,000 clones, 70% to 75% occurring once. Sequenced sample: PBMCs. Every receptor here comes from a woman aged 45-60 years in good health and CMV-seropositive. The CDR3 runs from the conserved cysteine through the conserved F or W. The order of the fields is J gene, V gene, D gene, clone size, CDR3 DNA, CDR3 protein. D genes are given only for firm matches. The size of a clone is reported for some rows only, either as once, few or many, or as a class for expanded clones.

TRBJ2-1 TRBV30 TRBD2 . TGTGCCTGGACCACGGGACTAGCGGGTTACAATGAGCAGTTCTTC CAWTTGLAGYNEQFF
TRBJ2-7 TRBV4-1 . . TGCGCCAGCAGCCAAGAAAAGGGGCCTTCCTACGAGCAGTACTTC CASSQEKGPSYEQYF
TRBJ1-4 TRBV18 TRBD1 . TGTGCCAGCTCGCTACAGGGGGCTAATGAAAAACTGTTTTTT CASSLQGANEKLFF
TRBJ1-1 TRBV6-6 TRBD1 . TGTGCCAGCAGTTTCGACAGGGGAAACACTGAAGCTTTCTTT CASSFDRGNTEAFF
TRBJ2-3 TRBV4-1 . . TGCGCCAGCAGCCAAGATGGCGACTTATGGAGCACAGATACGCAGTATTTT CASSQDGDLWSTDTQYF
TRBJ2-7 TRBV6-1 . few TGTGCCAGCAGTGGACCCGGCGGGCTGAACTACGAGCAGTACTTC CASSGPGGLNYEQYF
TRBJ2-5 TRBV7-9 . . TGTGCCAGCAGCTTCTTGGGGGGGCACCAAGAGACCCAGTACTTC CASSFLGGHQETQYF
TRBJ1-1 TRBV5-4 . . TGTGCCAGCAGCTTGGACAGTTTTGAAGCTTTCTTT CASSLDSFEAFF
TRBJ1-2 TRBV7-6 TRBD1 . TGTGCCAGCAGCAAAGGACAGGGAGGAACTGGCTACACCTTC CASSKGQGGTGYTF
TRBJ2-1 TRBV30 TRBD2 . TGTGCCAGAAGCGGGACTAGCGGGCCGCGCTCCTACAATGAGCAGTTCTTC CARSGTSGPRSYNEQFF
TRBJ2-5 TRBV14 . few TGTGCCAGCAGCCAAGTGCGCTTAACTCAAGAGACCCAGTACTTC CASSQVRLTQETQYF
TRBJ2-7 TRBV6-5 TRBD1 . TGTGCCAGCTCTACCGGGACAGGGCCCAACGAGCAGTACTTC CASSTGTGPNEQYF
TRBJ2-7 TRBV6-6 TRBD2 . TGTGCCAGCAGTTATCCTACTAGCGGGGTGGACGAGCAGTACTTC CASSYPTSGVDEQYF
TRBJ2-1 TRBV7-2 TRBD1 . TGTGCCAGCAGCTCCCGGGCAGGGGGCTATGAGCAGTTCTTC CASSSRAGGYEQFF
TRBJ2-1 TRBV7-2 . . TGTGCCAGCACCGCTTTTAGCTCCTACAATGAGCAGTTCTTC CASTAFSSYNEQFF
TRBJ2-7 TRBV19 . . TGTGCCAGTAGTAGGACAAAGAGCTCCTACGAGCAGTACTTC CASSRTKSSYEQYF
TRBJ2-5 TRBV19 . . TGTGCCAGTACGTTCCAAGAGACCCAGTACTTC CASTFQETQYF
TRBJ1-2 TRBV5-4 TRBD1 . TGTGCCAGCAGCCCGGGCCGACAGGGGTTTAACTATGGCTACACCTTC CASSPGRQGFNYGYTF
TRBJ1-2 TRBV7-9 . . TGTGCCAGCAGCGCCAGACGGGAATATGGCTACACCTTC CASSARREYGYTF
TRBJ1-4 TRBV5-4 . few TGTGCCAGCAGCTTGGTTACGGATGAAAAACTGTTTTTT CASSLVTDEKLFF
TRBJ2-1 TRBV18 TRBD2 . TGTGCCAGCTCACCTTTAGCGGGAGTTGGGGAGCAGTTCTTC CASSPLAGVGEQFF
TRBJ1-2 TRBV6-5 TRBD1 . TGTGCCAGCAGTGACGCCGGGACAGCCTATGGCTACACCTTC CASSDAGTAYGYTF
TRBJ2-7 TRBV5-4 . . TGTGCCAGCAGCTTGGCCCAGCGTGAGCAGTACTTC CASSLAQREQYF